This T cell receptor (beta chain) emerged from a study of blood T cell repertoires in COVID-19. In the study overall: Researchers got acute and convalescent COVID-19 samples from the United States, Italy and Spain.

As processed by the authors: Estimates of nucleated cell counts were drawn from the amplification of reference gene primers. Assay used: immunoSEQ multiplex PCR; TCRdb lists only in-frame clones, some missing. V and J calls and clone size are copied from that table; D and trimming were computed from the DNA. Seen here are approximately 230,000 clones, approximately 84% observed once, and the top ten hold roughly 15%. Cohorts were determined from participant-reported clinical history. What the recovered Cohort 3 donors had was two negative PCRs, clearance, or symptom resolution. Trimming stripped 5 bases from V and 1 base from J, with 14 bases between. Germline loops: CDR1 MGHDK, CDR2 SYGVNS. The CDR3 sequence is 15 residues long.

This receptor was obtained from a man between 18 and 29 years old who had recovered from COVID-19. The sample was PBMCs or T cells enriched from blood (not recorded which). The rearrangement links TRBV25-1 to TRBJ1-1; tentative D call: TRBD1 (5 bases). The DNA for the CDR3 is TGTGCCAGCAGTACCCATAGGACACCGAACACTGAAGCTTTCTTT. This codes for CASSTHRTPNTEAFF.